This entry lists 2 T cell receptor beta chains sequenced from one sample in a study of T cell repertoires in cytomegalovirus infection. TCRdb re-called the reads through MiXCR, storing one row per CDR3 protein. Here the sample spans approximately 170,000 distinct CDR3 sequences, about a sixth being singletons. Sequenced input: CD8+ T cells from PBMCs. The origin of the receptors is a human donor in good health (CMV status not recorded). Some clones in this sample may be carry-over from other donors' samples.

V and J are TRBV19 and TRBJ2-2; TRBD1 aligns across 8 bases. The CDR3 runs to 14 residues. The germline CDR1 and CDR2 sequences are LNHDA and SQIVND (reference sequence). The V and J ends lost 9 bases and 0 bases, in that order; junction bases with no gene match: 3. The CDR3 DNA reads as TGTGCCAGCCGGGACAGGACGAACACCGGGGAGCTGTTTTTT. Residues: CASRDRTNTGELFF.

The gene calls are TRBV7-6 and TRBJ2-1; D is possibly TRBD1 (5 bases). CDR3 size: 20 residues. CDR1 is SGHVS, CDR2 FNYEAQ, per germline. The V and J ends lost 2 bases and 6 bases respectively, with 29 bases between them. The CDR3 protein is CASSLKVAPVTGLSGNEQFF. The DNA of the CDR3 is TGTGCCAGCAGCTTAAAAGTGGCCCCGGTAACAGGCCTCTCGGGCAATGAGCAGTTCTTC.